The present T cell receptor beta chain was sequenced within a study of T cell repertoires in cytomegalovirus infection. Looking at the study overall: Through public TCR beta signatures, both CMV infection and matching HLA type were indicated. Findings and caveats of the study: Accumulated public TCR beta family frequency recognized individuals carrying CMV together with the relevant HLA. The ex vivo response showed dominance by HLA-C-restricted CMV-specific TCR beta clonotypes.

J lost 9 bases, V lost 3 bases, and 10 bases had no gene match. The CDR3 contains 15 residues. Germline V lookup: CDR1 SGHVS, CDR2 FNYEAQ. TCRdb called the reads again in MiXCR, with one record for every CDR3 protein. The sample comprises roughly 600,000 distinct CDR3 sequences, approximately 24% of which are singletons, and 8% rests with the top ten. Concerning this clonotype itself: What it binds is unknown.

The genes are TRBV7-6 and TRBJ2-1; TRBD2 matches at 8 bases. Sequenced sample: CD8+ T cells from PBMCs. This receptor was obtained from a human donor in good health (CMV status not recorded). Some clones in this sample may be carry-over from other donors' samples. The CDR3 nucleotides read TGTGCCAGCAGCTTGGAAGGGGGGGCGGGGGGTGAGCAGTTCTTC. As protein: CASSLEGGAGGEQFF.